These 22 T cell receptor beta chains originate from one sample sequenced in a study of radiotherapy plus CTLA-4 blockade in lung cancer. Generated by immunoSEQ multiplex PCR, the TCRdb table keeps only in-frame clones and is missing some. The repertoire has some 80,000 clones, 84% of them found once; the top ten carry approximately 0.8%. Sequenced here: peripheral blood, sampled from a patient treated with radiotherapy plus ipilimumab. These receptors were collected from a human donor with non-small cell lung cancer who had stable disease on radiotherapy plus ipilimumab.

The chain combines TRBV28 with TRBJ1-5; D is perhaps TRBD1 (5 bases). Trimming cost V 7 bases and J 1 base, with 14 bases left between them. The CDR3 totals 15 residues. Germline assignment: CDR1 MDHEN and CDR2 SYDVKM. The CDR3 is CASNDGGISNQPQHF. CDR3 sequence (DNA): TGTGCCAGCAACGACGGGGGAATCAGCAATCAGCCCCAGCATTTT.

V usage is TRBV7-9 and J usage is TRBJ1-6, with D possibly TRBD1 on 6 matching bases. The germline V gene has CDR1 SEHNR and CDR2 FQNEAQ (reference sequence). The CDR3 length is 14 residues. V lost 3 bases to trimming and J lost 12 bases, with 15 bases between them. This CDR3 is CASSLGGGDKPLHF. The CDR3 nucleotides are TGTGCCAGCAGCTTGGGGGGTGGGGACAAACCCCTCCACTTT.

This sequence joins TRBV7-2 and TRBJ1-6, with 7 bases matching TRBD1. Germline V gene lookup returns CDR1 SGHTA and CDR2 FQGNSA. The V gene end was trimmed by 5 bases and the J gene end by 7 bases; junction bases not matched to a gene: 5. CDR3 length equals 14 residues. CDR3 region: CASSRDSGNSPLHF. The CDR3, as DNA: TGTGCCAGCAGCCGGGACAGCGGAAATTCACCCCTCCACTTT.

The chain has TRBV14 and TRBJ2-1, with D possibly matching TRBD1 (6 bases). Germline V lookup: CDR1 SGHDN, CDR2 FVKESK. This CDR3 has 16 amino acids. Trimming removed 4 bases at V and 0 bases at J, with 13 bases between. The CDR3 DNA reads TGTGCCAGCAGCCCAAAAACAGGGAGCTCCTACAATGAGCAGTTCTTC. As protein: CASSPKTGSSYNEQFF. Variable domain in full (rest from reference TRBV14 and TRBJ2-1): EAGVTQFPSHSVIEKGQTVTLRCDPISGHDNLYWYRRVMGKEIKFLLHFVKESKQDESGMPNNRFLAERTGGTYSTLKVQPAELEDSGVYFCASSPKTGSSYNEQFFGPGTRLTVL.

The rearrangement links TRBV5-1 to TRBJ2-1, with 7 bases matching TRBD2. The V and J ends lost 4 bases and 5 bases, in that order; junction bases with no gene match: 9. This CDR3 is built from 15 residues. Per the germline V gene, CDR1 is SGHRS and CDR2 is YFSETQ. This CDR3 is CASSPLAFSHNEQFF. DNA for the CDR3: TGCGCCAGCAGCCCACTAGCGTTTTCCCACAATGAGCAGTTCTTC.

The J gene is TRBJ2-1, the V gene TRBV4-1; TRBD2 matches at 12 bases. Germline V gene data show CDR1 as MGHRA and CDR2 as YSYEKL. The V segment lost 3 bases and the J segment 10 bases; nucleotides outside the gene matches: 7. This CDR3 has 15 amino acids. CDR3 protein: CASSHLAGGRYEQFF. The CDR3 bases are TGCGCCAGCAGCCATCTAGCGGGGGGGCGGTACGAGCAGTTCTTC.

This chain joins TRBV7-2 and TRBJ2-3; either TRBD1 or TRBD2 may supply D (6 bases each). The CDR3 contains 15 residues. Trimming left V 1 base short and J 1 base short, with 9 bases between. Germline V gene lookup returns CDR1 SGHTA and CDR2 FQGNSA. This CDR3 reads CASSLEGGRTDTQYF. CDR3 DNA: TGTGCCAGCAGCTTAGAGGGGGGCCGCACAGATACGCAGTATTTT.

The genes are TRBV7-2 and TRBJ1-5, with D maybe TRBD1 (5 bases). There are 15 residues in the CDR3. CDR1 and CDR2 (germline): SGHTA, FQGNSA. Trimming removed 4 bases from V and 4 bases from J, with 14 bases in between. CDR3 nucleotide sequence: TGTGCCAGCAGCTCAGGGACTGTGGGAAATCAGCCCCAGCATTTT. Its translation is CASSSGTVGNQPQHF.

The chain couples TRBV18 to TRBJ2-7; the D is unclear. There are 14 residues in the CDR3. Germline lookup yields CDR1 KGHSH and CDR2 LQKENI. V gave up 6 bases and J gave up 2 bases, with 14 bases separating them. The CDR3 reads CASSPPSPPYEQYF. CDR3 sequence (DNA): TGTGCCAGCTCGCCCCCCTCCCCTCCCTACGAGCAGTACTTC.

The chain employs TRBV6-1 and TRBJ1-2; D call uncertain. The V end lost 2 bases, the J end lost 6 bases, and 10 bases lay between the germline ends. This CDR3 comprises 13 residues. Per germline, CDR1 MNHNS and CDR2 SASEGT. CDR3 sequence: CASSEMQRDGYTF. The CDR3 nucleotides read TGTGCCAGCAGTGAAATGCAAAGGGATGGCTACACCTTC.

This rearrangement joins TRBV7-2 to TRBJ2-7; 8 bases are a match to TRBD1. V lost 6 bases, J lost 11 bases, and 9 bases stayed unmatched. CDR3 length equals 12 residues. The germline V gene has CDR1 SGHTA and CDR2 FQGNSA. In nucleotides, the CDR3 is TGTGCCAGCAGTCAAGACAGGGGCCCTAAGTACTTC. Translated: CASSQDRGPKYF.

In its sample, this clone was seen a few times. The chain recombines TRBV4-1 with TRBJ2-3; D tentatively fits TRBD1 or TRBD2 (5 bases each). CDR1 MGHRA and CDR2 YSYEKL come from the germline V gene. This CDR3 comprises 17 residues. V lost 4 bases to trimming and J lost 6 bases, with 23 bases between them. CDR3 sequence: CASSPIMGDQRRDTQYF. In DNA form, the CDR3 reads TGCGCCAGCAGCCCCATCATGGGGGACCAGCGTCGGGATACGCAGTATTTT.

The J gene is TRBJ2-7, the V gene TRBV6-1; 8 nucleotides align to TRBD2. The germline CDR1 and CDR2 sequences are MNHNS and SASEGT. After removal of 3 bases from V and 2 bases from J, the junction contained 6 bases not matched to a gene. The CDR3 runs to 15 residues. The CDR3 is CASSESGSSPYEQYF. The CDR3 DNA reads TGTGCCAGCAGTGAGAGCGGGAGTTCCCCCTACGAGCAGTACTTC.

This sequence joins TRBV7-6 and TRBJ2-2, with 8 bases fitting TRBD1. The trim removed 5 bases at V and 4 bases at J, leaving 9 bases unmatched. Germline V gives CDR1 SGHVS, CDR2 FNYEAQ. There are 16 residues in the CDR3. CDR3 residues: CASSPRQGYTTGELFF. The CDR3 DNA follows: TGTGCCAGCAGCCCACGACAGGGGTATACCACCGGGGAGCTGTTTTTT.

This chain joins TRBV7-8 and TRBJ2-7; D is possibly TRBD2 (6 bases). With 5 bases removed from V and 2 bases from J, the gap between germline ends came to 10 bases. The V gene's germline CDR1 is SGHVS and CDR2 FQNEAQ. The CDR3 runs to 13 residues. CDR3 protein: CASSRDSTYEQYF. The CDR3 DNA is TGTGCCAGCAGCCGGGACTCCACCTACGAGCAGTACTTC. Using reference TRBV7-8 and TRBJ2-7 for the parts outside the CDR3, the full variable domain is GAGVSQSPRYKVAKRGQDVALRCDPISGHVSLFWYQQALGQGPEFLTYFQNEAQLDKSGLPSDRFFAERPEGSVSTLKIQRTQQEDSAVYLCASSRDSTYEQYFGPGTRLTVT.

V is TRBV28 and J is TRBJ2-7; D possibly uses TRBD1 or TRBD2 (5 bases each). Per the germline V gene, CDR1 is MDHEN and CDR2 is SYDVKM. V was trimmed by 7 bases and J by 7 bases, leaving 11 bases between them. CDR3 size: 11 residues. The CDR3 spells CASIRGWEQYF. CDR3 in DNA: TGTGCCAGCATTCGGGGCTGGGAGCAGTACTTC.

By share, this clone ranks as medium-sized. V usage is TRBV19 and J usage is TRBJ1-1; a weak D match, TRBD1 (5 bases). CDR1 LNHDA and CDR2 SQIVND come from the germline V gene (reference sequence). Trimming left V 10 bases short and J 5 bases short, with 17 bases between. This CDR3 is 13 amino acids long. The CDR3 loop is CAKSPTARTEAFF. DNA for the CDR3: TGTGCCAAGTCCCCGACAGCTAGGACTGAAGCTTTCTTT.

This chain links TRBV7-3 with TRBJ2-1; D uncertain. V was shortened by 2 bases and J by 2 bases, with 10 bases between the two germline ends. The CDR3 runs to 15 residues. Germline-derived CDR1 and CDR2 are SGHTA and FQGTGA. CDR3 bases: TGTGCCAGCAGCTTACTCGGTTCTCCCTACAATGAGCAGTTCTTC. Translating it yields CASSLLGSPYNEQFF.

The V gene is TRBV5-1, the J gene TRBJ2-5; D gene unclear. The germline gives CDR1 SGHRS, CDR2 YFSETQ. This CDR3 comprises 14 residues. Trimming pared 2 bases from V and 2 bases from J, leaving 10 bases between. CDR3 sequence: CASSLLTGQETQYF. CDR3 DNA sequence: TGCGCCAGCAGCTTACTGACGGGTCAAGAGACCCAGTACTTC.

A few counts support this clone. This chain links TRBV4-1 with TRBJ1-1; no definite D call. There are 14 residues in the CDR3. Germline lookup yields CDR1 MGHRA and CDR2 YSYEKL. The V end was cut by 0 bases, the J end by 1 base, with 6 bases between. The CDR3 sequence: CASSQERQNTEAFF. The CDR3 coding sequence is TGCGCCAGCAGCCAAGAGCGTCAGAACACTGAAGCTTTCTTT.

This clone was found once. The chain joins TRBV18 to TRBJ2-3; D is uncertain. V dropped 2 bases and J dropped 4 bases, with 7 bases sitting between them. Germline values: CDR1 KGHSH, CDR2 LQKENI. The CDR3 consists of 13 residues. CDR3 coding DNA: TGTGCCAGCTCACCAGGGAACCCAGATACGCAGTATTTT. Its protein is CASSPGNPDTQYF.

The rearrangement links TRBV7-3 to TRBJ2-3; D is ambiguous. Trimming left V 3 bases short and J 0 bases short, with 10 bases between. The CDR3 has 15 amino acids. Germline CDR1 SGHTA, CDR2 FQGTGA. Written as DNA, the CDR3 is TGTGCCAGCAGCTTGACCCCTTATAGCACAGATACGCAGTATTTT. It is translated as CASSLTPYSTDTQYF.